This TCR beta chain was found in a study of high-grade serous ovarian cancer treatment subgroups. Tumor samples were obtained before definitive surgery or chemotherapy. Some clones are missing from TCRdb's copy, which holds only in-frame ones; the method was immunoSEQ multiplex PCR. The table records around 3,400 clones, about three quarters of them present only once. V lost 1 base and J 0 bases, leaving 11 bases between the germline ends. The CDR3 has 16 residues. Germline CDR1 reads SGDLS; CDR2 reads YYNGEE. The source is a human donor with high-grade serous ovarian cancer. Sequencing was carried out using tumor tissue. The rearrangement joins TRBV9 to TRBJ1-3, with D unclear. In DNA form, the CDR3 reads TGTGCCAGCAGCGTAAACGACGGAGACTCTGGAAACACCATATATTTT. Translated: CASSVNDGDSGNTIYF.